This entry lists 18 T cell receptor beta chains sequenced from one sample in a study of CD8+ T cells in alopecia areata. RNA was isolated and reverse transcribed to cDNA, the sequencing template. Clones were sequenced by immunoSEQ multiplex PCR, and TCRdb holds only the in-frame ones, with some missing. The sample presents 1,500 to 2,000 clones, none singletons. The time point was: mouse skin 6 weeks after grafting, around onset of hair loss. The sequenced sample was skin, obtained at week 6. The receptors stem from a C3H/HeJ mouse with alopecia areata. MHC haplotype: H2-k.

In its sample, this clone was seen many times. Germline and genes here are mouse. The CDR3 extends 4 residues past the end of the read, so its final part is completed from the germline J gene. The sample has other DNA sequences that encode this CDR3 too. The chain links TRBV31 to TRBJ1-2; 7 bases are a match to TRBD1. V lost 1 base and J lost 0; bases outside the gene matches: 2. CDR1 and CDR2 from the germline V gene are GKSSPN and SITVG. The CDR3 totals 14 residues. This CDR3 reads CAWSRDSANSDYTF. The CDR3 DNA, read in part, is TGTGCCTGGAGTCGGGACAGCGCAAACTCC. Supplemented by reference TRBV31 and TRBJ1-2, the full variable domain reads AQTIHQWPVAEIKAVGSPLSLGCTIKGKSSPNLYWYWQATGGTLQQLFYSITVGQVESVVQLNLSASRPKDDQFILSTEKLLLSHSGFYLCAWSRDSANSDYTFGSGTRLLVI.

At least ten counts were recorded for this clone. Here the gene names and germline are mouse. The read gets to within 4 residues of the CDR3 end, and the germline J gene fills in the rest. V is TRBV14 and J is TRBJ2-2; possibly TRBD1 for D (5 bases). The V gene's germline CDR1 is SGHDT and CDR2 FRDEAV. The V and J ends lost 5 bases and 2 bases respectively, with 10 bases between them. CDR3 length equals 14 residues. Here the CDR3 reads CASSPSGNTGQLYF. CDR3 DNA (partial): TGTGCCAGCAGCCCCTCAGGGAACACCGGG.

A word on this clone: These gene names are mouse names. Here the CDR3 reads CASGGDWGDTQYF. CDR3 DNA, as far as it was read: TGTGCCAGCGGTGGGGACTGGGGGGAC. V is TRBV13-2 and J is TRBJ2-5; 11 nucleotides align to TRBD2. The CDR3 goes on 4 residues after the read ends, and that part is filled in from the germline J gene. This CDR3 has 13 amino acids. CDR1 NNHNN and CDR2 SYGAGS come from the germline V gene (reference sequence).

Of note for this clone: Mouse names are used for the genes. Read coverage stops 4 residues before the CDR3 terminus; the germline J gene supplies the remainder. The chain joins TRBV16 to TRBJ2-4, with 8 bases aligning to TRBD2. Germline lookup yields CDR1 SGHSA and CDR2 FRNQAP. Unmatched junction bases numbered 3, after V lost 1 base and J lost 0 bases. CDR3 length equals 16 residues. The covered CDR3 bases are TGTGCAAGCAGCTTAGTTCTGGGGGGTAGTCAAAAC. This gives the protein CASSLVLGGSQN. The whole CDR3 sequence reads CASSLVLGGSQNTLYF.

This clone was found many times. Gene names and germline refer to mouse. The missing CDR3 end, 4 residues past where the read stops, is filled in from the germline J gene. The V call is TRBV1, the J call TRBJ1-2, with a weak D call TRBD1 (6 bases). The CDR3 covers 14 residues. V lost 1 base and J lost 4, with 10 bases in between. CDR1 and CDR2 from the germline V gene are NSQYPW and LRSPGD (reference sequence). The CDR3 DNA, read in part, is TGCACCTGCAGTGCAGTGGGGGGCGGCTCC. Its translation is CTCSAVGGGS. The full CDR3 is CTCSAVGGGSDYTF.

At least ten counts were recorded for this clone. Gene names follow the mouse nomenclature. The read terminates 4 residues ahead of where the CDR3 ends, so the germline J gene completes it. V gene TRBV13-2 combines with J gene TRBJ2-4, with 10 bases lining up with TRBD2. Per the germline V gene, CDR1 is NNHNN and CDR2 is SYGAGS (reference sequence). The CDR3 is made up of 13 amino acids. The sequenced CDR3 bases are TGTGCCAGTCTAGACTGGGGGGTAAAC. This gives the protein CASLDWGVN. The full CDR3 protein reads CASLDWGVNTLYF.

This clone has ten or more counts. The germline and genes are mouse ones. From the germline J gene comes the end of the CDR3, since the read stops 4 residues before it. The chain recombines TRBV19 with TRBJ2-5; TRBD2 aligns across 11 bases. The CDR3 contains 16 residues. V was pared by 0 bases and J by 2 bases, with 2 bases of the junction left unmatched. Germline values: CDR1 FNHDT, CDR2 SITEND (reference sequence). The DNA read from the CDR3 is TGTGCCAGCAGTATAGGGACTGGGGGGCCCCAAGAC. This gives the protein CASSIGTGGPQD. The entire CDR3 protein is CASSIGTGGPQDTQYF.

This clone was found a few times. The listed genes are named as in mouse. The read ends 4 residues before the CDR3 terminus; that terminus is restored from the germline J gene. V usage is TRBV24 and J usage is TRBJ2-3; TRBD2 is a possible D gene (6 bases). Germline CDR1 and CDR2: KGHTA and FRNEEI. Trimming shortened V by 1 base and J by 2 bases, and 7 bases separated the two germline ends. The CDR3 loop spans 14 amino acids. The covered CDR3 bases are TGTGCCAGCAGTCTGTCTGGGGCTGCAGAA. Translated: CASSLSGAAE. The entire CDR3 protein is CASSLSGAAETLYF.

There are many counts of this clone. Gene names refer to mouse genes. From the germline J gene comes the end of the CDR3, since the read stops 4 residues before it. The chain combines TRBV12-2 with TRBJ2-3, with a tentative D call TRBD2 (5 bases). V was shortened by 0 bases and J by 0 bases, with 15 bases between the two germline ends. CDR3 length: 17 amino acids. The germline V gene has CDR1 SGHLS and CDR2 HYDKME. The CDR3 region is CASSLDEGWASAETLYF. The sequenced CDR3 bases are TGTGCCAGCTCTCTCGATGAGGGCTGGGCTAGTGCAGAA.

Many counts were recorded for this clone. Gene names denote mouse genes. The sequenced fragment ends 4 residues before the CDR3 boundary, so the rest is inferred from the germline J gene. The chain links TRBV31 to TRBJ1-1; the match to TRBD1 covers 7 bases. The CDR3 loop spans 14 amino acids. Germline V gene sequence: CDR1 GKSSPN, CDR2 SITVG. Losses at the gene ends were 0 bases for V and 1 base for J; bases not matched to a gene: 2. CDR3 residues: CAWSLDRVNTEVFF. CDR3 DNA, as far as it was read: TGTGCCTGGAGTCTAGACAGGGTGAACACA. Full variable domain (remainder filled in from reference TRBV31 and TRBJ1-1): AQTIHQWPVAEIKAVGSPLSLGCTIKGKSSPNLYWYWQATGGTLQQLFYSITVGQVESVVQLNLSASRPKDDQFILSTEKLLLSHSGFYLCAWSLDRVNTEVFFGKGTRLTVV.

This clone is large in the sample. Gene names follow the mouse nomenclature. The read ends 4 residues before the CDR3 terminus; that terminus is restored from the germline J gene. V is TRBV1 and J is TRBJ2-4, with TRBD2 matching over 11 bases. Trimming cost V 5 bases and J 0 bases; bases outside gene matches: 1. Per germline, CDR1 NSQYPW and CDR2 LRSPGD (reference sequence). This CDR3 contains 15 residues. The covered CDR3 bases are TGCACCTGCAGTTGGGACTGGGGGAGTCAAAAC. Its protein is CTCSWDWGSQN. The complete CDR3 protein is CTCSWDWGSQNTLYF.

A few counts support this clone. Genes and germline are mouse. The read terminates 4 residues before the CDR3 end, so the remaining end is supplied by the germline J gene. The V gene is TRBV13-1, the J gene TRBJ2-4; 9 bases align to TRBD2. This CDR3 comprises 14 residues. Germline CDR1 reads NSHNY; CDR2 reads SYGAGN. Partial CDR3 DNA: TGTGCCAGCAGTGATGTGGGACTGGGAAAC. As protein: CASSDVGLGN. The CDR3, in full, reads CASSDVGLGNTLYF.

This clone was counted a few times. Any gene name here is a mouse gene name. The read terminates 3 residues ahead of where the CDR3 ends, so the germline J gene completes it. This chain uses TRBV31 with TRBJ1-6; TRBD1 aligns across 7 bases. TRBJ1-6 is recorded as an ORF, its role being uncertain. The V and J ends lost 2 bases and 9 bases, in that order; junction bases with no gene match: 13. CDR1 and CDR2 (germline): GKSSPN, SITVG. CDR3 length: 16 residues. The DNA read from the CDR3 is TGTGCCTGGAGTTCTCCCCCGACAGGGAGGAGTTCGCCC. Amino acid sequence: CAWSSPPTGRSSP. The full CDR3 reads CAWSSPPTGRSSPLYF.

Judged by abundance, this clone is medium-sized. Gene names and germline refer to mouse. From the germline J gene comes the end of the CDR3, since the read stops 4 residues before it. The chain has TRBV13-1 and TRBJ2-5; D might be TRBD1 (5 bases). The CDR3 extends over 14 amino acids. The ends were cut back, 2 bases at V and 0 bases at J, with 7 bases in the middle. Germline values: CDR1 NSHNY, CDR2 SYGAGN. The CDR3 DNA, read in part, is TGTGCCAGCAGTGACAGGGCAAACCAAGAC. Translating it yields CASSDRANQD. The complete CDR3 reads CASSDRANQDTQYF.

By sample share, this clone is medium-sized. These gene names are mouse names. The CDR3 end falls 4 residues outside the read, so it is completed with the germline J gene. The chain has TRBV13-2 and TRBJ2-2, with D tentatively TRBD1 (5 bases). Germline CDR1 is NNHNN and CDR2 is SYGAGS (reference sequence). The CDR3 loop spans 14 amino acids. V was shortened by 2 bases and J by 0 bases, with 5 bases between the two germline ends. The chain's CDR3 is CASGETANTGQLYF. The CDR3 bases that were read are TGTGCCAGCGGTGAGACAGCAAACACCGGG.

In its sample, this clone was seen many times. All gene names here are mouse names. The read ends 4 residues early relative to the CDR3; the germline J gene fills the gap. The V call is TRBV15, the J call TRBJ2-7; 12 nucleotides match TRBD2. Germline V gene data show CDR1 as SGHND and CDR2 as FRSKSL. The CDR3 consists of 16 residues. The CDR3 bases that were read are TGTGCCAGCAACCCAGCGACTGGGGGGGCGCGGAAT. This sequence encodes CASNPATGGARN. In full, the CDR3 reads CASNPATGGARNEQYF.

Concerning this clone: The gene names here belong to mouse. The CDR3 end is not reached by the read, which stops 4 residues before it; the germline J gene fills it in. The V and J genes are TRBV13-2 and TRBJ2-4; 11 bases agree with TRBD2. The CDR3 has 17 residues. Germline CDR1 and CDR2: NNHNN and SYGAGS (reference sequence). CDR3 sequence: CASGDAGTGGQENTLYF. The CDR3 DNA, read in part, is TGTGCCAGCGGTGATGCTGGGACTGGGGGCCAGGAAAAC.

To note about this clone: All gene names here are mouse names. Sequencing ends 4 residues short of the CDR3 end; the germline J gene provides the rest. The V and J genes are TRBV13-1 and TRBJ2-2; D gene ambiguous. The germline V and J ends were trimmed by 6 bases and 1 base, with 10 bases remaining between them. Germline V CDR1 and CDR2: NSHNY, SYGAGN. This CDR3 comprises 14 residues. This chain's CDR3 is CASKETLNTGQLYF. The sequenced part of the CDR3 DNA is TGTGCCAGCAAGGAGACATTAAACACCGGG.